This TCR beta chain emerged from a study of T cells after yellow fever vaccination. This clonotype has just a few counts. V lost 6 bases, J lost 2 bases, and 13 bases lay in between. This CDR3 spans 14 amino acids. Germline V CDR1 and CDR2: WNHNN, SYGVQD (reference sequence). Making TCR cDNA involved 5'RACE template switching, which added UMIs and a universal primer site. TCRdb independently ran MiXCR on the 5' RACE reads; one entry per CDR3 protein. The sample has under 600,000 distinct CDR3 sequences, approximately 15% seen once. The V call is TRBV10-1, the J call TRBJ2-5, with D tentatively TRBD1 (6 bases). The clonotype was recovered from a man aged 25-45 years who received the YFV17D yellow fever vaccine. Material: PBMCs, obtained on the day of the yellow fever booster vaccination. The CDR3 region is CASSPGTMQETQYF. The CDR3 DNA reads as TGCGCCAGCAGCCCCGGGACAATGCAAGAGACCCAGTACTTC.